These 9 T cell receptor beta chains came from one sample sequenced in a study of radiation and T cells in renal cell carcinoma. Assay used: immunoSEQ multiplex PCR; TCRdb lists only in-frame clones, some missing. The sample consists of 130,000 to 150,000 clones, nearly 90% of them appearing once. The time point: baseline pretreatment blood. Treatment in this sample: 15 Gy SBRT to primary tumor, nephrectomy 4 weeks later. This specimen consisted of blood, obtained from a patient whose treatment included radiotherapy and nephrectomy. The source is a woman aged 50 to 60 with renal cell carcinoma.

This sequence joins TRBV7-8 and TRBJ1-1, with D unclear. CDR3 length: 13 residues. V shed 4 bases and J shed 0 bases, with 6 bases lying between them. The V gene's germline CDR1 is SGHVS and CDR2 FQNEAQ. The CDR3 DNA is TGTGCCAGCAGCTCCCTGTTGAACACTGAAGCTTTCTTT. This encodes CASSSLLNTEAFF.

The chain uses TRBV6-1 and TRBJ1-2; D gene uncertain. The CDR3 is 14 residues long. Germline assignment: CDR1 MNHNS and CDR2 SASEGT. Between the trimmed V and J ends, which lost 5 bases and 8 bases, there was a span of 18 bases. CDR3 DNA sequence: TGTGCCAGCAGTCACGAGGCGGGAGGGTACGGCTACACCTTC. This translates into CASSHEAGGYGYTF.

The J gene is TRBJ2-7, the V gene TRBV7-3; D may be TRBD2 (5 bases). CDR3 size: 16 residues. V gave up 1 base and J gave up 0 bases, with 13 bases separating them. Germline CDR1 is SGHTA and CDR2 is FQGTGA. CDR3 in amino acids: CASSLIVGVSSYEQYF. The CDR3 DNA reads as TGTGCCAGCAGCTTAATTGTCGGGGTGAGCTCCTACGAGCAGTACTTC.

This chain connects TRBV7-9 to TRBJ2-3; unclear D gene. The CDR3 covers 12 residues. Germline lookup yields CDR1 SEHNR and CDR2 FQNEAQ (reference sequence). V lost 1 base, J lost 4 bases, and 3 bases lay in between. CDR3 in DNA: TGTGCCAGCAGCTTAGAGGCAGATACGCAGTATTTT. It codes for CASSLEADTQYF.

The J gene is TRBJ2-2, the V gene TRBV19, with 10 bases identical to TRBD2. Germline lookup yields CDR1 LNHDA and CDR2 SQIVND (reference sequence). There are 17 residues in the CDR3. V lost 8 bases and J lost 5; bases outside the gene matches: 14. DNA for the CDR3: TGTGCCAGTCGCCCTAGCGGGGGCCACTCTTTTACCGGGGAGCTGTTTTTT. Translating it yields CASRPSGGHSFTGELFF.

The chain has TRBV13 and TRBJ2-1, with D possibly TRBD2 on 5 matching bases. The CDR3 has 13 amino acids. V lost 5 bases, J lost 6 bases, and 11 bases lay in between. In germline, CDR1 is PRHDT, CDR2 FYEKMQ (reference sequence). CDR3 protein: CASSDVEGNEQFF. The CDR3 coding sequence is TGTGCCAGCAGCGATGTTGAGGGCAATGAGCAGTTCTTC.

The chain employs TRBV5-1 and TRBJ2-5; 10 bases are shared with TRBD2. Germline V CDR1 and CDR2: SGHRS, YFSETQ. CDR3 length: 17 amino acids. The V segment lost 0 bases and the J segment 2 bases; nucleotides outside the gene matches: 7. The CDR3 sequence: CASSLGGGLAVQETQYF. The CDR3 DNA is TGCGCCAGCAGCTTGGGAGGCGGACTAGCGGTACAAGAGACCCAGTACTTC.

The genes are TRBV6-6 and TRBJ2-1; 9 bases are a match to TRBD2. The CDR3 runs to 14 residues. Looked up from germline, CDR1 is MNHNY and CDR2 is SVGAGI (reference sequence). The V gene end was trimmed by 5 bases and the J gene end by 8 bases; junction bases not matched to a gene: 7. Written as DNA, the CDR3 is TGTGCCAGCAGTAGGACTAGCGCGGAGGATGAGCAGTTCTTC. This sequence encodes CASSRTSAEDEQFF.

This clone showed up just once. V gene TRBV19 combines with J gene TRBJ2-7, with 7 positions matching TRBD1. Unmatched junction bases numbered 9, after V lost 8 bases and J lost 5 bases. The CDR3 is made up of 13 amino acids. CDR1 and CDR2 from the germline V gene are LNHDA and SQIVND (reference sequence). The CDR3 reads CASGQAKVDEQYF. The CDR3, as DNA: TGTGCCAGTGGACAGGCGAAGGTGGACGAGCAGTACTTC.